What follows are 30 T cell receptor beta chains derived from one specimen sequenced in a study of Graves' ophthalmopathy and Graves' hyperthyroidism. For repertoire sequencing, the TCR beta CDR3 regions were amplified from RNA transcripts. The workflow started with a first-round RT-PCR run with HTBI primers and then moved on to a second-round multiplex PCR. TCRdb passed the multiplex PCR reads through MiXCR, listing each CDR3 protein once. This sample has around 1,200,000 distinct CDR3 sequences, with roughly 35% found just once. The sample taken for sequencing was peripheral blood or thyroid tissue (not recorded which). The receptors shown here come from an adult man with Graves' hyperthyroidism.

This clonotype has just a few counts. The chain has TRBV4-1 and TRBJ1-5, with D unclear. Germline CDR1 and CDR2: MGHRA and YSYEKL. V was pared by 0 bases and J by 4 bases, with 10 bases between. This CDR3 has 15 amino acids. This chain's CDR3 is CASSQDFPQNQPQHF. CDR3 sequence (DNA): TGCGCCAGCAGCCAAGATTTTCCCCAAAATCAGCCCCAGCATTTT.

The rearrangement uses TRBV9 and TRBJ1-1; D uncertain. CDR3 length: 14 residues. Trimming stripped 4 bases from V and 1 base from J, with 11 bases between. Germline lookup yields CDR1 SGDLS and CDR2 YYNGEE. For the CDR3, the DNA is TGTGCCAGCAGCCCTTTGTGGGGGAACACTGAAGCTTTCTTT. Amino acid sequence: CASSPLWGNTEAFF.

This clonotype has only a few counts. The V call is TRBV12-3 or TRBV12-4, the J call TRBJ2-5; D remains ambiguous. The CDR3 is made up of 11 amino acids. Trimming removed 11 bases at V and 2 bases at J, with 9 bases between. The CDR3 protein is CAGRSQETQYF. In DNA, the CDR3 is TGTGCCGGCCGATCTCAAGAGACCCAGTACTTC.

This chain joins TRBV29-1 and TRBJ2-7, with TRBD2 matching over 8 bases. The length of the CDR3 is 13 residues. Germline V gene data show CDR1 as SQVTM and CDR2 as ANQGSEA. Unmatched junction bases numbered 10, after V lost 8 bases and J lost 4 bases. As DNA, the CDR3 is TGCAGCTTTGGATCCAGCGGGAGTTACGAGCAGTACTTC. As protein: CSFGSSGSYEQYF.

In DNA form, the CDR3 reads TGCAGTGCTCGACAACCGGGACACCGTTGGGAGACCCCGTACTTC. Amino acids: CSARQPGHRWETPYF. V and J are TRBV29-1 and TRBJ2-7, with D possibly being TRBD1 (6 bases). The CDR3 loop spans 15 amino acids. Germline V gives CDR1 SQVTM, CDR2 ANQGSEA.

This clonotype was picked up many times. This chain uses TRBV2 with TRBJ1-5; TRBD1 might be the D (5 bases). CDR3 size: 13 residues. Germline CDR1 and CDR2: SNHLY and FYNNEI. Trimming cost V 8 bases and J 4 bases, with 12 bases left between them. The CDR3, as DNA: TGTGCCAGCGGGGGTGAGGGAAATCAGCCCCAGCATTTT. As protein: CASGGEGNQPQHF.

In this sample, this clonotype turned up many times. The chain is built from TRBV7-2 and TRBJ2-5; 11 bases are shared with TRBD2. Germline CDR1 is SGHTA and CDR2 is FQGNSA. The CDR3 consists of 16 residues. V dropped 5 bases and J dropped 2; count of bases not matched to a gene: 7. As DNA, the CDR3 is TGTGCCAGCAGCCTAGGGGGGACTAGCGGACAAGAGACCCAGTACTTC. This codes for CASSLGGTSGQETQYF.

This rearrangement joins TRBV20-1 to TRBJ2-7; a weak D match, TRBD1 (5 bases). Between the trimmed V and J ends, which lost 3 bases and 2 bases, there was a span of 11 bases. Germline V gene data show CDR1 as DFQATT and CDR2 as SNEGSKA (reference sequence). This CDR3 has 13 residues. The CDR3 sequence is CSARGLRTYEQYF. The CDR3, as DNA: TGCAGTGCTAGGGGGCTGCGGACCTACGAGCAGTACTTC.

This clonotype was seen many times. This chain connects TRBV24-1 to TRBJ2-5; 8 bases are a match to TRBD2. There are 17 residues in the CDR3. Germline CDR1 reads KGHDR; CDR2 reads SFDVKD. Trimming took 4 bases from V and 2 from J; bases not matched to a gene: 11. Here the CDR3 reads CATSDPTSGVIQETQYF. DNA of the CDR3: TGTGCCACCAGTGACCCTACTAGCGGAGTAATTCAAGAGACCCAGTACTTC.

Comments on this clonotype: A much larger clone differs by one base, so this may be a read error. The chain couples TRBV9 to TRBJ2-5; no firm D call. Looked up from germline, CDR1 is SGDLS and CDR2 is YYNGEE. Trimming left V 4 bases short and J 5 bases short, with 9 bases between. The CDR3 contains 12 residues. This chain's CDR3 is CASSQEWETQYF. DNA for the CDR3: TGTGCCAGCAGCCAAGAGTGGGAGACCCAGTACTTC.

A note on this clonotype: The junction and the germline gene differ at one end; a read error may be behind it. This sequence joins TRBV7-9 and TRBJ2-5, with TRBD2 matching over 7 bases. CDR1 and CDR2 (germline): SEHNR, FQNEAQ (reference sequence). The CDR3 consists of 15 residues. CDR3: CASSHKWSGDETQYF. CDR3 in DNA: TGCGCCAGCAGCCACAAATGGAGCGGGGACGAGACCCAGTACTTC.

The table lists this clonotype with many counts. The gene calls are TRBV29-1 and TRBJ1-4; D uncertain. The length of the CDR3 is 14 residues. Trimming took off 4 bases at V and 6 bases at J, with 15 bases between the two ends. Germline lookup yields CDR1 SQVTM and CDR2 ANQGSEA. The CDR3 coding sequence is TGCAGCGTTGGAGATCTGGACGGCCATGAAAAACTGTTTTTT. Translated: CSVGDLDGHEKLFF.

J is TRBJ2-7 and V is TRBV6-5; no clear D gene. Looked up from germline, CDR1 is MNHEY and CDR2 is SVGAGI. The CDR3 runs 13 residues. Trimming removed 7 bases from V and 7 bases from J, with 17 bases in between. CDR3 region: CASTPGRLWEQYF. Here the CDR3 DNA reads TGTGCCAGCACCCCCGGTCGGCTTTGGGAGCAGTACTTC.

This clonotype showed up just a few times. The chain recombines TRBV7-8 with TRBJ1-4; D perhaps matches TRBD1 (5 bases). CDR3 size: 17 residues. Germline V gene lookup returns CDR1 SGHVS and CDR2 FQNEAQ. V lost 0 bases and J 3 bases, leaving 14 bases between the germline ends. The CDR3, as DNA: TGTGCCAGCAGCTTAGCCGTTCGGGGGGTAGCTAATGAAAAACTGTTTTTT. Its translation: CASSLAVRGVANEKLFF.

This clonotype has more than one count but fewer than ten. The gene calls are TRBV2 and TRBJ1-5; 10 nucleotides line up with TRBD1. CDR1 is SNHLY and CDR2 is FYNNEI in the germline V gene. The CDR3 spans 14 residues. Trimming at V came to 7 bases and at J to 6 bases, leaving 6 bases not matched to a gene. The CDR3 DNA reads as TGTGCCAGCACCGGACAGGGGGTGGGTCAGCCCCAGCATTTT. Residues: CASTGQGVGQPQHF.

The rearrangement uses TRBV20-1 and TRBJ2-7, with D perhaps matching TRBD2 (5 bases). CDR3 length: 15 residues. V was trimmed by 6 bases and J by 0 bases, leaving 18 bases between them. From germline, CDR1 is DFQATT and CDR2 SNEGSKA (reference sequence). The CDR3 nucleotides read TGCAGTGCGCGTACGGGGAGCGCGAGCTCCTACGAGCAGTACTTC. This encodes CSARTGSASSYEQYF.

This clonotype was recorded many times. The J gene is TRBJ2-2, the V gene TRBV24-1; the D gene is possibly TRBD1 (5 bases). The CDR3 has 16 amino acids. CDR1 and CDR2 (germline): KGHDR, SFDVKD. V lost 4 bases, J lost 0 bases, and 11 bases lay in between. This chain's CDR3 is CATSEYRSANTGELFF. CDR3 nucleotide sequence: TGTGCCACCAGTGAATACAGGTCGGCGAACACCGGGGAGCTGTTTTTT.

This clonotype was recorded many times. The chain combines TRBV11-2 with TRBJ2-7; 7 nucleotides match TRBD1. The CDR3 has 16 residues. The germline gives CDR1 SGHAT, CDR2 FQNNGV. The trim removed 5 bases at V and 5 bases at J, leaving 15 bases unmatched. CDR3 sequence: CASSDRDRALEDEQYF. For the CDR3, the DNA is TGTGCCAGCAGCGACAGGGATCGGGCCTTGGAGGACGAGCAGTACTTC.

The genes are TRBV2 and TRBJ2-7, with D tentatively TRBD2 (6 bases). CDR1 is SNHLY and CDR2 is FYNNEI in the germline V gene. Trimming pared 8 bases from V and 0 bases from J, leaving 20 bases between. CDR3 length: 16 residues. This chain's CDR3 is CASARRFDGSSYEQYF. DNA of the CDR3: TGTGCCAGCGCGCGCCGATTCGACGGGAGCTCCTACGAGCAGTACTTC.

This clonotype was seen many times. The chain employs TRBV7-8 and TRBJ2-7; 11 positions agree with TRBD2. CDR3 length: 16 amino acids. The V gene's germline CDR1 is SGHVS and CDR2 FQNEAQ. Trimming took 5 bases from V and 5 from J; bases not matched to a gene: 11. The DNA for the CDR3 is TGTGCCAGCAGCGTCCGACTAGCGGGAAGTTGGAACGAGCAGTACTTC. Translating gives CASSVRLAGSWNEQYF.

This clonotype was counted ten times or more. At one end, the junction sequence differs from germline, possibly due to a read error. The genes are TRBV5-1 and TRBJ2-2; no definite D call. The CDR3 has 14 amino acids. Germline CDR1 SGHRS, CDR2 YFSETQ. This chain's CDR3 is CASSFGRNTGELFF. Written as DNA, the CDR3 is TGTGCCAGCAGCTTTGGCAGGAACACCGGGGAGCTGTTTTTT.

This clonotype came up once. The chain employs TRBV24-1 and TRBJ1-2; D is ambiguous. This CDR3 is built from 13 residues. The V gene's germline CDR1 is KGHDR and CDR2 SFDVKD. CDR3 sequence: CARTDHRNYGYTF. Written as DNA, the CDR3 is TGTGCTAGAACCGACCACCGGAACTATGGCTACACCTTC.

CDR3 DNA sequence: TGTGCCAGTAGACCAGGGGCCCGGGAGGGGACCCAGTACTTC. Translating it yields CASRPGAREGTQYF. V and J are TRBV19 and TRBJ2-5; 8 nucleotides match TRBD2. Trimming took 6 bases from V and 7 from J; bases not matched to a gene: 10. The CDR3 is 14 amino acids. Germline CDR1 is LNHDA and CDR2 is SQIVND (reference sequence).

DNA of the CDR3: TGTGCCAGCAGACCAAAAGTGGGGAACTACAATGAGCAGTTCTTC. This sequence encodes CASRPKVGNYNEQFF. This chain uses TRBV25-1 with TRBJ2-1; D gene ambiguous. CDR3 size: 15 residues. CDR1 is MGHDK and CDR2 is SYGVNS in the germline V gene. V was pared by 6 bases and J by 3 bases, with 15 bases between.

This clonotype was picked up a small number of times. This rearrangement joins TRBV28 to TRBJ2-5; 8 bases are a match to TRBD1. The CDR3 is made up of 14 amino acids. V trimming: 7 bases; J trimming: 4 bases; junction bases outside the gene matches: 8. Germline V gene sequence: CDR1 MDHEN, CDR2 SYDVKM. Written as DNA, the CDR3 is TGTGCCAGCACCCTGGACAGGGCAGTAGAGACCCAGTACTTC. It is translated as CASTLDRAVETQYF.

This clonotype appeared many times. The chain uses TRBV7-8 and TRBJ2-7; D remains unclear. Between the trimmed V and J ends, which lost 4 bases and 0 bases, there was a span of 22 bases. Germline values: CDR1 SGHVS, CDR2 FQNEAQ. There are 18 residues in the CDR3. The CDR3 nucleotides are TGTGCCAGCAGCTCTACTAACGTTGGGCGATTAAACTCCTACGAGCAGTACTTC. Its protein product is CASSSTNVGRLNSYEQYF.

The J gene is TRBJ1-5, the V gene TRBV7-2, with 9 nucleotides matching TRBD1. The germline V gene has CDR1 SGHTA and CDR2 FQGNSA. The V gene end was trimmed by 5 bases and the J gene end by 5 bases; junction bases not matched to a gene: 10. The CDR3 runs 16 residues. CDR3 amino acids: CASSPPDRGPYQPQHF. The DNA for the CDR3 is TGTGCCAGCAGCCCACCGGACAGGGGACCCTATCAGCCCCAGCATTTT.

This clonotype was counted many times. The chain employs TRBV19 and TRBJ1-5; D call uncertain. In germline, CDR1 is LNHDA, CDR2 SQIVND (reference sequence). The CDR3 has 18 amino acids. V lost 1 base and J 1 base, leaving 17 bases between the germline ends. The CDR3 DNA is TGTGCCAGTAGTATAGTAGAGTCGATTGGGTACAGCAATCAGCCCCAGCATTTT. Its translation: CASSIVESIGYSNQPQHF.

Notes on this clonotype: A much larger clone differs from this one at a single base, so this may be a read error. V and J are TRBV14 and TRBJ2-5; no clear D. CDR1 is SGHDN, CDR2 FVKESK, per germline. Trimming cost V 4 bases and J 7 bases, with 25 bases left between them. The CDR3 totals 17 residues. For the CDR3, the DNA is TGTGCCAGCAGCCGAGAACTTGCCACGAAGGCCGAAGGGACCCAGTACTTC. Translation: CASSRELATKAEGTQYF.

This clonotype was detected ten times or more. V and J are TRBV2 and TRBJ2-5; 7 bases are shared with TRBD2. Trimming at V came to 6 bases and at J to 4 bases, leaving 8 bases not matched to a gene. Germline CDR1 is SNHLY and CDR2 is FYNNEI. This CDR3 contains 14 residues. CDR3 loop: CASSPGLEGETQYF. DNA for the CDR3: TGTGCCAGCAGCCCCGGACTAGAAGGAGAGACCCAGTACTTC. The full variable domain, with the rest looked up from reference TRBV2 and TRBJ2-5, is EPEVTQTPSHQVTQMGQEVILRCVPISNHLYFYWYRQILGQKVEFLVSFYNNEISEKSEIFDDQFSVERPDGSNFTLKIRSTKLEDSAMYFCASSPGLEGETQYFGPGTRLLVL.